Each of the 5 T cell receptor beta chains below was sequenced from the same sample in a study of cytomegalovirus exposure and HLA in healthy donors. In the PCR, 60 Vbeta and 13 Jbeta primers were used. TCRdb keeps only in-frame clones here, not all; method: immunoSEQ multiplex PCR. The sample contains under 200,000 clones, over 65% of which appear only once. The material sequenced was PBMCs. The receptors were gathered from a middle-aged woman in good health and CMV-seropositive.

Note on this clone: The junction departs from the called germline gene at one end, perhaps through a read error. The rearrangement links TRBV7-9 to TRBJ1-2; no clear D gene. This CDR3 region has 12 residues. Germline CDR1 is SEHNR and CDR2 is FQNEAQ (reference sequence). Here the CDR3 reads CASSAVNYGYPF. CDR3 nucleotides: TGTGCCAGCAGCGCAGTTAACTATGGCTACCCCTTC. The variable domain in full, with the rest retrieved from reference TRBV7-9 and TRBJ1-2, is DTGVSQNPRHKITKRGQNVTFRCDPISEHNRLYWYRQTLGQGPEFLTYFQNEAQLEKSRLLSDRFSAERPKGSFSTLEIQRTEQGDSAMYLCASSAVNYGYPFGSGTRLTVV.

This clone was recorded once. This chain links TRBV7-3 with TRBJ2-5; 13 nucleotides align to TRBD2. The V and J ends lost 4 bases and 5 bases, in that order; junction bases with no gene match: 7. The CDR3 runs to 16 residues. Looked up from germline, CDR1 is SGHTA and CDR2 is FQGTGA. The CDR3 protein is CASSSTSGRAAETQYF. The CDR3 coding sequence is TGTGCCAGCAGCTCCACTAGCGGGAGGGCCGCGGAGACCCAGTACTTC. The complete variable domain, with remaining parts taken from reference TRBV7-3 and TRBJ2-5, reads GAGVSQTPSNKVTEKGKYVELRCDPISGHTALYWYRQSLGQGPEFLIYFQGTGAADDSGLPNDRFFAVRPEGSVSTLKIQRTERGDSAVYLCASSSTSGRAAETQYFGPGTRLLVL.

The gene calls are TRBV28 and TRBJ1-2, with TRBD1 as a possible D gene (6 bases). V lost 3 bases and J lost 4, with 18 bases in between. Germline CDR1 reads MDHEN; CDR2 reads SYDVKM. The CDR3 has 16 amino acids. This CDR3 is CASSFGSGEWIYGYTF. As DNA, the CDR3 is TGTGCCAGCAGTTTCGGTTCAGGGGAGTGGATCTATGGCTACACCTTC.

CDR3 nucleotide sequence: TGCGCCAGCAGCCCCCGGGGAGGGGCGTTGGGCAATCAGCCCCAGCATTTT. Its translation is CASSPRGGALGNQPQHF. V gene TRBV4-1 combines with J gene TRBJ1-5, with D perhaps matching TRBD1 (5 bases). Trimming left V 4 bases short and J 2 bases short, with 18 bases between. The germline V gene encodes CDR1 MGHRA and CDR2 YSYEKL. CDR3 length: 17 residues.

J is TRBJ2-7 and V is TRBV5-1; 10 bases match TRBD1. CDR1 is SGHRS and CDR2 is YFSETQ in the germline V gene. V dropped 0 bases and J dropped 2; count of bases not matched to a gene: 2. The CDR3 extends over 15 amino acids. The CDR3 protein is CASSLGQGAPYEQYF. CDR3 coding DNA: TGCGCCAGCAGCTTGGGACAGGGGGCGCCCTACGAGCAGTACTTC. Full variable domain (rest looked up from reference TRBV5-1 and TRBJ2-7): KAGVTQTPRYLIKTRGQQVTLSCSPISGHRSVSWYQQTPGQGLQFLFEYFSETQRNKGNFPGRFSGRQFSNSRSEMNVSTLELGDSALYLCASSLGQGAPYEQYFGPGTRLTVT.